This T cell receptor beta chain was obtained from a study of cytomegalovirus exposure and HLA in healthy donors. General study results and limits: CMV serostatus was the sole immune exposure data available. TCR beta chains numbering under 200 were designated cytomegalovirus-associated. Highest at DRB1 and lowest at HLA-C, TCR association rates differed among HLA loci in a later analysis.

This PCR relied on a set of 60 Vbeta primers and 13 Jbeta primers. Produced via immunoSEQ multiplex PCR; TCRdb's table is partial and in-frame only. The data hold roughly 120,000 clones, with around 80% observed a single time. The length of the CDR3 is 15 residues. With V trimmed by 4 bases and J by 8 bases, 13 bases remained unmatched. Germline-derived CDR1 and CDR2 are ENHRY and SYGVKD. As for this clone: Antigen unknown.

Likely unrecorded immune exposures existed in these nominally healthy donors. Sequenced sample: PBMCs. This clonotype was obtained from a man between 25 and 39 years old in good health and CMV-seronegative. The chain links TRBV10-3 to TRBJ1-2, with TRBD1 identical over 7 bases. CDR3 sequence reads: CAISVTGPNLWGYTF. In DNA form, the CDR3 reads TGTGCCATCAGTGTGACAGGGCCCAATTTGTGGGGCTACACCTTC.